The clone carrying this T cell receptor beta chain has more than one count but fewer than ten. What it recognizes is unknown. CDR1 and CDR2 (germline): SGHAT, FQNNGV. Trimming shortened V by 5 bases and J by 1 base, and 14 bases separated the two germline ends. The CDR3 totals 15 residues. Newly diagnosed hyperthyroidism patients aged 18 to 65 years had disease lasting under 2 months. Blood dates from first hyperthyroidism diagnosis, before any ophthalmopathy symptoms. The investigators amplified TCR beta CDR3 regions from RNA transcripts. HTBI primers drove first-round RT-PCR of the TCR CDR3. TCRdb analysed the multiplex PCR reads with MiXCR anew, one entry per CDR3 protein. The table has around 700,000 distinct CDR3 sequences, roughly a sixth seen once; the top ten hold roughly 17%. This sample was taken from a study of T cells in Graves' hyperthyroidism and ophthalmopathy. Overall study findings and caveats: Appearing also in blood were most of the thyroid clonotypes expanded above 0.001.

The specimen was blood. The receptor's source is a woman between 50 and 59 years old with Graves' hyperthyroidism that later progressed to Graves' ophthalmopathy. The V and J genes are TRBV11-2 and TRBJ1-1, with D unclear. The CDR3 DNA reads TGTGCCAGCAGCCAAGATTGGGCTAAGAACACTGAAGCTTTCTTT. Amino acid sequence: CASSQDWAKNTEAFF.